The clone carrying this T cell receptor beta chain was found a few times. Its target is not known. The CDR3 has 15 residues. Per the germline V gene, CDR1 is SQVTM and CDR2 is ANQGSEA. The J segment lost 7 bases and the V segment lost 4 bases, leaving 7 bases of the junction unmatched. This entry belongs to a study of beta chain features in type 1 diabetes. Reverse transcribing all isolated RNA meant expressed TCRB transcripts were sequenced. Clones were sequenced by immunoSEQ multiplex PCR, and TCRdb holds only the in-frame ones, with some missing. Among roughly 380,000 clones, 15% to 20% were seen once, and the ten largest hold about 0.045%. Study-wide points: Reads derived from cDNA could over-represent cells showing high TCR expression. Any PCR bias toward short templates would affect both groups alike. A moderate, significant TCRB CDR3 shortening appeared in type 1 diabetes across four CD4+ subsets.

This rearrangement joins TRBV29-1 to TRBJ2-2; 12 bases map to TRBD2. The specimen sequenced was naive CD4+ T cells from blood. This TCR was sampled from a woman younger than 35 in good health. The CDR3 nucleotides are TGCAGCGTTGCGACTAGCGGGAGTGGAGGCGGGGAGCTGTTTTTT. This codes for CSVATSGSGGGELFF.